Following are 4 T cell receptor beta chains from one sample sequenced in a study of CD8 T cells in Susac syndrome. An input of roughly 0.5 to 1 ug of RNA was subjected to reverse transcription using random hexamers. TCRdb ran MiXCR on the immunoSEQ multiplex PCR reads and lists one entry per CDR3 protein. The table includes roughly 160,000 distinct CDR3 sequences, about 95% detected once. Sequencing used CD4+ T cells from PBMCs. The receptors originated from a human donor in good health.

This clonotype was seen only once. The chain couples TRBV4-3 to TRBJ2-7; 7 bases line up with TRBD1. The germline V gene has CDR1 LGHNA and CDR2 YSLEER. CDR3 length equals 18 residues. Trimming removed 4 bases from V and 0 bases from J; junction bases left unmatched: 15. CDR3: CASSRDVGQAIFSYEQYF. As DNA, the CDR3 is TGCGCCAGCAGCCGGGACGTAGGACAGGCGATTTTCTCCTACGAGCAGTACTTC.

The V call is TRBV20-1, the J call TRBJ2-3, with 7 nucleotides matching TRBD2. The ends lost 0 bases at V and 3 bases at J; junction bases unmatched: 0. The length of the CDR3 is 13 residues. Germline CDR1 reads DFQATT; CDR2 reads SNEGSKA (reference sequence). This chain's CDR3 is CSARDSGTDTQYF. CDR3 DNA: TGCAGTGCTAGAGATAGCGGGACAGATACGCAGTATTTT.

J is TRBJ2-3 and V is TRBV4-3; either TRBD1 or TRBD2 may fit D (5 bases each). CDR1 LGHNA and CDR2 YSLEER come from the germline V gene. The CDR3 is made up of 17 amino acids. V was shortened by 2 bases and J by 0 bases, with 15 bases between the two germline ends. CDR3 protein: CASSQFRERGSTDTQYF. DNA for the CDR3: TGCGCCAGCAGCCAATTCAGGGAGAGGGGTAGCACAGATACGCAGTATTTT.

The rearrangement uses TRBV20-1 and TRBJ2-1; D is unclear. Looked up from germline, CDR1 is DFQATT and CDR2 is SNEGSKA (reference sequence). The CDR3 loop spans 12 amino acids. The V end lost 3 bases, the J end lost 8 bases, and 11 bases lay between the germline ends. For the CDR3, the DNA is TGCAGTGCTAGTGGTAGGTTGGATGAGCAGTTCTTC. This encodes CSASGRLDEQFF.